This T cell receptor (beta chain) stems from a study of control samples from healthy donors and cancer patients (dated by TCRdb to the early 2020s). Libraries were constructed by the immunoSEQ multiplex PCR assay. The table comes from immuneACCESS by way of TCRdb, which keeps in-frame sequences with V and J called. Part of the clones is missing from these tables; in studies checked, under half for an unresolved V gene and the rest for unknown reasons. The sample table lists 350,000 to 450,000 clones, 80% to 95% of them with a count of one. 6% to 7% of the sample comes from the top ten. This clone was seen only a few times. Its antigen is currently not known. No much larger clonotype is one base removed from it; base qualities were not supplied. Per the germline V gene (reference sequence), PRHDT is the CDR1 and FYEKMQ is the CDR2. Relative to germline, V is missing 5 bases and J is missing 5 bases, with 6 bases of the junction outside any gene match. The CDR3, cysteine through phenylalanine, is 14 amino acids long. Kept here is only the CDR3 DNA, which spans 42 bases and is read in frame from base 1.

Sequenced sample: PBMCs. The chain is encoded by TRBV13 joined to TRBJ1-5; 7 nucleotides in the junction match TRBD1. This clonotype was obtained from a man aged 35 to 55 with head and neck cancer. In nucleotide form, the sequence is TGTGCCAGCAGCAGACAGGGTTTTGATCAGCCCCAGCATTTT. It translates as CASSRQGFDQPQHF.